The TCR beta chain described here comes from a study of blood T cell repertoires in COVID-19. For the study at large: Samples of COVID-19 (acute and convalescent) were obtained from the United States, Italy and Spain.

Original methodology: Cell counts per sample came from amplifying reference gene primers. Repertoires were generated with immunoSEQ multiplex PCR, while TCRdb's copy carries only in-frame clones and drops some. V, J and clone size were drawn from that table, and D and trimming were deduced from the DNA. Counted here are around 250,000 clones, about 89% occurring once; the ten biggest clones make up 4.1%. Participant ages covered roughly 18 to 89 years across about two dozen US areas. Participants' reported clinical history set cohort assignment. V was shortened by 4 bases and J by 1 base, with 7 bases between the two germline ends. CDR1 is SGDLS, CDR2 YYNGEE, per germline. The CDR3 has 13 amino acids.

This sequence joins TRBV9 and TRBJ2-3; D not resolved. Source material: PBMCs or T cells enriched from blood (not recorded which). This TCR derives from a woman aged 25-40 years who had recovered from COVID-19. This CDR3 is CASSPYRTDTQYF. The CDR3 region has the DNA TGTGCCAGCAGCCCCTACCGCACAGATACGCAGTATTTT.